These T cell receptor beta chains were read from a single sample in a study of T cell responses to AZD1222 COVID-19 vaccine. Produced via immunoSEQ multiplex PCR; TCRdb's table is partial and in-frame only. The sample comprises 53,000 or so clones, 65% to 90% of which are singletons, and less than 7% rests with the top ten. The sample consisted of peripheral blood, taken 28 days after the second AZD1222 dose. All receptors come from an adult who received the AZD1222 COVID-19 vaccine. The CDR3 runs from the conserved cysteine through the conserved F or W. The D gene is left open where the match is weak. Clone size is given for some rows only: seen once, a few or many times, or a class if the clone is expanded.

>TRBJ2-2|TRBV6-5|-|-
TGTGCCAGCAGTTATTCGGTAGCGGTGGGTGGCGGGGAGCTGTTTTTT
CASSYSVAVGGGELFF
>TRBJ2-2|TRBV7-3|-|-
TGTGCCAGCAGCTTAGTCTCCACCGGGGAGCTGTTTTTT
CASSLVSTGELFF
>TRBJ2-4|TRBV19|-|-
TGTGCCAGTAATAGGGGGCGGGGAAACATTCAGTACTTC
CASNRGRGNIQYF
>TRBJ2-3|TRBV5-1|-|-
TGCGCCAGCAGCTTGAGGCGAGGCACAGATACGCAGTATTTT
CASSLRRGTDTQYF
>TRBJ1-1|TRBV6-4|-|-
TGTGCCAGCAGGCTAGAGGACAGCCCAAACACTGAAGCTTTCTTT
CASRLEDSPNTEAFF
>TRBJ1-4|TRBV7-8|-|once
TGTGCCAGCAGCTTAGTCGGCGGGGGATCTAATGAAAAACTGTTTTTT
CASSLVGGGSNEKLFF
>TRBJ2-1|TRBV29-1|-|once
TGCAGCGTTGAAACACCTAAAAGGACAGGGAGGGAGGTCTACAATGAGCAGTTCTTC
CSVETPKRTGREVYNEQFF
>TRBJ2-7|TRBV10-1|-|-
TGCGCCAGCAGTAGGCCCAGCGAGGACGAGCAGTACTTC
CASSRPSEDEQYF
>TRBJ1-5|TRBV19|-|-
TGTGCCAGTAGTATGAATCGGTTCCATCAGCCCCAGCATTTT
CASSMNRFHQPQHF
>TRBJ1-2|TRBV3-1/TRBV3-2|-|few
TGTGCCAGCAGCCAAGATGTCCTTGGCTACACCTTC
CASSQDVLGYTF
>TRBJ1-6|TRBV5-1|-|-
TGCGCCAGCAGCCTCTCCGCGGACACAATCTATAATTCACCCCTCCACTTT
CASSLSADTIYNSPLHF
>TRBJ2-1|TRBV7-8|TRBD1|-
TGTGCCAGCAGCTTGTTTATGGAACAGGGGGTCAGCAATGAGCAGTTCTTC
CASSLFMEQGVSNEQFF
>TRBJ1-2|TRBV3-1/TRBV3-2|-|-
TGTGCCAGCAGCCAAGACGGGAACTATGGCTACACCTTC
CASSQDGNYGYTF
>TRBJ1-2|TRBV10-2|-|-
TGCGCCAGCAGAGTCACATCAGACTTATCGTCAGGGATACGAGGCTATGGCTACACCTTC
CASRVTSDLSSGIRGYGYTF
>TRBJ1-1|TRBV4-3|-|-
TGCGCCAGCAGCCGTACAGGGATGGGGAACACTGAAGCTTTCTTT
CASSRTGMGNTEAFF
>TRBJ2-7|TRBV6-5|-|-
TGTGCCAGCACCTTACTAGCTATTGCCCCCTACGAGCAGTACTTC
CASTLLAIAPYEQYF
>TRBJ2-1|TRBV28|TRBD1|-
TGTGCCAGCAGTTCTCCAGGACAGGGGAGTCTGAATGAGCAGTTCTTC
CASSSPGQGSLNEQFF
>TRBJ1-1|TRBV28|-|-
TGTGCCAGCACCTTACAGTTACAGAACACTGAAGCTTTCTTT
CASTLQLQNTEAFF
>TRBJ2-1|TRBV19|-|few
TGTGCCAGTAGTAAGCAGCGGGTAAGCTCCTACAATGAGCAGTTCTTC
CASSKQRVSSYNEQFF
>TRBJ1-5|TRBV11-3|-|few
TGTGCCAGCAGCCCCCACAGGTCAGGGCCCCAGCATTTT
CASSPHRSGPQHF
>TRBJ2-5|TRBV6-6|TRBD1|-
TGTGCCAGCAGTCCTGGACATCCGACAGGGGCTAGTCAAGAGACCCAGTACTTC
CASSPGHPTGASQETQYF
>TRBJ2-7|TRBV11-2|-|-
TGTGCCAGCAGCCCCCAAACCGGAACCGGGTACGAGCAGTACTTC
CASSPQTGTGYEQYF
>TRBJ2-7|TRBV7-3|TRBD1|-
TGTGCCAGCAGCTTAACCCCGGGACAGGCTTCCGAGCAGTACTTC
CASSLTPGQASEQYF
>TRBJ1-4|TRBV10-3|-|-
TGTGCCAGCCGGGGGGGAACTAATGAAAAACTGTTTTTT
CASRGGTNEKLFF
>TRBJ2-1|TRBV5-1|TRBD2|-
TGCGCCAGCACGCTGCTAGCGGCCAGTAGGGATGAGCAGTTCTTC
CASTLLAASRDEQFF
>TRBJ1-6|TRBV2|-|-
TGTGCCAGCACCCCGGAACAGGCGAGTAATTCACCCCTCCACTTT
CASTPEQASNSPLHF
>TRBJ2-7|TRBV12-3/TRBV12-4|-|-
TGTGCCAGCAGTTTAGCAGTCGGGACCCCTCTCTTC
CASSLAVGTPLF
>TRBJ2-7|TRBV7-2|-|once
TGTGCCAGCAGCTTCCTTTCTACCTACGAGCAGTACTTC
CASSFLSTYEQYF
>TRBJ1-5|TRBV19|TRBD1|few
TGTGCCAGTAGTATCTCTGGGCAGGGGGCAGGGCAGCCCCAGCATTTT
CASSISGQGAGQPQHF
>TRBJ1-6|TRBV6-6|-|once
TGTGCCAGCCATGACAGTAATTCACCCCTCCACTTT
CASHDSNSPLHF
>TRBJ2-3|TRBV14|-|-
TGTGCCAGCAGCCAAGATGGGCGGACAGATACGCAGTATTTT
CASSQDGRTDTQYF
>TRBJ1-2|TRBV28|-|-
TGTGCCAGCAGTTTTTTACATGGCTACACCTTC
CASSFLHGYTF
>TRBJ1-6|TRBV3-1/TRBV3-2|TRBD1|few
TGTGCCAGCAGCCACCCCGGGACAGGGGGGTTTCATTCACCCCTCCACTTT
CASSHPGTGGFHSPLHF
>TRBJ1-2|TRBV4-3|TRBD1|-
TGCGCCAGCAGCCAAGCTGACAGGGTAGGGAGCTATGGCTACACCTTC
CASSQADRVGSYGYTF
>TRBJ2-5|TRBV28|TRBD2|-
TGTGCCAGCAGTTTTTTCAGGCAGCGGGATGCAGGGACCCAGTACTTC
CASSFFRQRDAGTQYF
>TRBJ2-7|TRBV5-6|-|-
TGTGCCAGCAGCCCGACGGGTCGGGCCCCTAAAAATTCCGAGCAGTACTTC
CASSPTGRAPKNSEQYF
>TRBJ1-6|TRBV19|-|few
TGTGCCAGTAGTTCCAGGAGCTCCTATAATTCACCCCTCCACTTT
CASSSRSSYNSPLHF
>TRBJ1-6|TRBV28|-|-
TGTGCCAGCAGTTTACCCCACAGGGTGAAATCACCCCTCCACTTT
CASSLPHRVKSPLHF
>TRBJ1-6|TRBV27|-|-
TGTGCCAGCAGTTTCCGGACAGATCTAAATTCACCCCTCCACTTT
CASSFRTDLNSPLHF
>TRBJ2-7|TRBV30|TRBD2|-
TGTGCCTTGACCGGGACTACTATAAAACCCTACGAGCAGTACTTC
CALTGTTIKPYEQYF
>TRBJ2-2|TRBV2|TRBD2|-
TGTGCCAGCAGTGGAGGGAGGGAGTCCGGGGAGCTGTTTTTT
CASSGGRESGELFF
>TRBJ1-4|TRBV10-3|-|-
TGTGCCATCAGTGCTGGCGGACTAAGCGAAAAACTGTTTTTT
CAISAGGLSEKLFF
>TRBJ1-5|TRBV28|-|few
TGTGCCAGCAGTTTCGGGGCCCTGAGGGATAGCAATCAGCCCCAGCATTTT
CASSFGALRDSNQPQHF
>TRBJ1-1|TRBV3-1/TRBV3-2|TRBD1|-
TGTGCCAGCAGCGGACGTCCAGGGGGCGGAAGTATGAACACTGAAGCTTTCTTT
CASSGRPGGGSMNTEAFF
>TRBJ2-7|TRBV14|-|-
TGTGCCAGCAGGGATGGTAGCTTCTACGAGCAGTACTTC
CASRDGSFYEQYF
>TRBJ2-5|TRBV7-8|-|-
TGTGCCAGCAGCTGGCCCCAGGGAAGAGGAGGGGAGACCCAGTACTTC
CASSWPQGRGGETQYF
>TRBJ2-1|TRBV18|TRBD1|-
TGTGCCAGCTCATTACGGACAGGGGGCTCCTACAATGAGCAGTTCTTC
CASSLRTGGSYNEQFF
>TRBJ2-1|TRBV28|-|-
TGTGCCAGCAGTGTCGCGGTTTACAATGAGCAGTTCTTC
CASSVAVYNEQFF
>TRBJ1-6|TRBV30|-|-
TGTGCCTGGACTCCCCGTGGAGTCCTGAATTCACCCCTCCACTTT
CAWTPRGVLNSPLHF
>TRBJ2-3|TRBV6-4|TRBD2|once
TGTGCCAGCAGCTTAGCGGGAGGGGGCACAGATACGCAGTATTTT
CASSLAGGGTDTQYF
>TRBJ2-5|TRBV29-1|-|-
TGCAGCGTTGACCTTCAGGGCGAGACCCAGTACTTC
CSVDLQGETQYF
>TRBJ2-7|TRBV18|-|-
TGTGCCAGCTCAAGCGAGTTTAACAGCTACGAGCAGTACTTC
CASSSEFNSYEQYF
>TRBJ2-1|TRBV19|TRBD2|-
TGTGCCAGTAGTCCAACTCGGGGGGGAAGGCCGTTCTTC
CASSPTRGGRPFF
>TRBJ2-7|TRBV7-2|TRBD2|-
TGTGCCACCGGGGCGGCTAGCGGCGTTGGGGAGCAGTACTTC
CATGAASGVGEQYF
>TRBJ1-1|TRBV3-1/TRBV3-2|-|-
TGTGCCAGCAGCCAAGCGAGGGGAATAGTGAACACTGAAGCTTTCTTT
CASSQARGIVNTEAFF
>TRBJ2-6|TRBV19|-|-
TGTGCCAGTAGTATGTCGGGATCTGGGGCCAACGTCCTGACTTTC
CASSMSGSGANVLTF
>TRBJ1-2|TRBV19|-|-
TGTGCCAGTAGTCATGCCCTCGCCAGCCCCCTCTTC
CASSHALASPLF
>TRBJ2-3|TRBV9|-|-
TGTGCCAGCAGCGTAGGCGGGGCTAGCACAGATACGCAGTATTTT
CASSVGGASTDTQYF
>TRBJ2-7|TRBV5-4|-|-
TGTGCCAGCAGCTTGGGGGAAGGCTACGAGCAGTACTTC
CASSLGEGYEQYF